This T cell receptor beta chain was recovered during a study of regulatory T cells in long-lasting Graves disease. The ends lost 0 bases at V and 5 bases at J; junction bases unmatched: 2. The germline gives CDR1 SGHNT, CDR2 YYREEE (reference sequence). The CDR3 sequence is 14 residues long. The time point here: newly diagnosed GD, antithyroid drugs for less than 3 months. PBMC RNA served as the TCR library source. In its sample, this clonotype was seen many times. Construction of TCR beta libraries relied on iRepertoire HTBI primers and on Arm-PCR targeting CDR3 regions. TCRdb analysed the multiplex PCR reads with MiXCR anew, one entry per CDR3 protein. The sample lists about 470,000 distinct CDR3 sequences, 14% to 15% occurring once. This same sample was also part of a study on T cells in Graves' hyperthyroidism and ophthalmopathy.

The material sequenced was peripheral blood mononuclear cells (PBMCs), taken at new diagnosis, from a patient treated with antithyroid drugs. The chain combines TRBV5-4 with TRBJ1-1, with 9 nucleotides matching TRBD1. The TCR originated in a woman aged 25 to 39 with Graves disease. Written as DNA, the CDR3 is TGTGCCAGCAGCTTGGGACAGGGGGAAACTGAAGCTTTCTTT. It yields the protein CASSLGQGETEAFF.